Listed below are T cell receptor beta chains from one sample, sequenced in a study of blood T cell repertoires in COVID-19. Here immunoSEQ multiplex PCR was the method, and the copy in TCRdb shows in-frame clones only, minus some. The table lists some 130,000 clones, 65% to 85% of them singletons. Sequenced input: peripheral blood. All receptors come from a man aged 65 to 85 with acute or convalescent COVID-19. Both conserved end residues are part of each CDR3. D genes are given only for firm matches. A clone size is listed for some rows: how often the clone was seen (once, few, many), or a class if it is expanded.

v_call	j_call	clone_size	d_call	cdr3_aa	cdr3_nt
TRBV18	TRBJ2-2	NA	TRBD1	CASSPPDRARNTGELFF	TGTGCCAGCTCACCACCGGACAGGGCCCGAAACACCGGGGAGCTGTTTTTT
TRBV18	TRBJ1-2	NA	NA	CASSLPIGVPMSGYTF	TGTGCCAGCTCATTACCGATCGGGGTTCCAATGAGTGGCTACACCTTC
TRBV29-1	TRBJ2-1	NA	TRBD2	CSVESSGRWDEQFF	TGCAGCGTTGAATCCAGCGGGAGATGGGATGAGCAGTTCTTC
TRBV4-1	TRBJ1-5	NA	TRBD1	CASSQAPTGPSNQPQHF	TGCGCCAGCAGCCAAGCACCGACAGGGCCCAGCAATCAGCCCCAGCATTTT
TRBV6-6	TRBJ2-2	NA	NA	CASSRSTNTGELFF	TGTGCCAGCAGCCGATCCACGAACACCGGGGAGCTGTTTTTT
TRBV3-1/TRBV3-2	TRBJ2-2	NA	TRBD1	CASSQEGTGGVTGELFF	TGTGCCAGCAGCCAAGAAGGGACAGGGGGTGTCACCGGGGAGCTGTTTTTT
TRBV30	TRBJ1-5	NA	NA	CAWTEKQGGDNQPQHF	TGTGCCTGGACGGAAAAACAGGGTGGTGACAATCAGCCCCAGCATTTT
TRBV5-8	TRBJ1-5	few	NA	CASSTGLNQPQHF	TGTGCCAGCAGCACTGGACTGAATCAGCCCCAGCATTTT
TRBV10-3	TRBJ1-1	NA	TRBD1	CAISEPSQTGAEAFF	TGTGCCATCAGTGAGCCGAGTCAGACAGGGGCTGAAGCTTTCTTT
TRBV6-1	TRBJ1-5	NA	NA	CASSEGRNNQPQHF	TGTGCCAGCAGTGAAGGGAGAAACAATCAGCCCCAGCATTTT
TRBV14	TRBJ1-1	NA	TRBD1	CASSQVLGTGRMNTEAFF	TGTGCCAGCAGCCAAGTTCTCGGGACAGGGCGTATGAACACTGAAGCTTTCTTT
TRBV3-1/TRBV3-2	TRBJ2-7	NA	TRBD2	CASSRRLAGPYEQYF	TGTGCCAGCAGCCGCAGACTAGCGGGACCTTACGAGCAGTACTTC
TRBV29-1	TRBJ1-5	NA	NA	CSVATGMSNQPQHF	TGCAGCGTTGCCACAGGGATGAGCAATCAGCCCCAGCATTTT
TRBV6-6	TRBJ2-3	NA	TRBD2	CASSSSGGAADTQYF	TGTGCCAGCAGTTCAAGCGGGGGGGCGGCAGATACGCAGTATTTT